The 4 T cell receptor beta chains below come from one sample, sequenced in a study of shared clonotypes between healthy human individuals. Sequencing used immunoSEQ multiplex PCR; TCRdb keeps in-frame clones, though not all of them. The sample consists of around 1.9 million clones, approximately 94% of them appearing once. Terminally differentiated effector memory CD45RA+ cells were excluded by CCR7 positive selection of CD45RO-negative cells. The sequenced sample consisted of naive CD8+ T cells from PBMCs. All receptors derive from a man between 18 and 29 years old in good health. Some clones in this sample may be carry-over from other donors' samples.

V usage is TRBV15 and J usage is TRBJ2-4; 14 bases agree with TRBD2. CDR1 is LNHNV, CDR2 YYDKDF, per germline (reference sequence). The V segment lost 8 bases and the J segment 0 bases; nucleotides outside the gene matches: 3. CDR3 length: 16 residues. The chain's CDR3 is CATEGLAGEAKNIQYF. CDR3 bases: TGTGCCACCGAGGGACTAGCGGGAGAAGCCAAAAACATTCAGTACTTC. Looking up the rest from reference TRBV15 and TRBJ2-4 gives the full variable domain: DAMVIQNPRYQVTQFGKPVTLSCSQTLNHNVMYWYQQKSSQAPKLLFHYYDKDFNNEADTPDNFQSRRPNTSFCFLDIRSPGLGDTAMYLCATEGLAGEAKNIQYFGAGTRLSVL.

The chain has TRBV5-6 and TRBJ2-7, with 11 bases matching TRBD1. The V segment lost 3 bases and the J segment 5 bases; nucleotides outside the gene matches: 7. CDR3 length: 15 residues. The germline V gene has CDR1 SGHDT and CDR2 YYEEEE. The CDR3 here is CASSWSGQGAHEQYF. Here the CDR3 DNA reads TGTGCCAGCAGCTGGTCCGGACAGGGGGCCCACGAGCAGTACTTC.

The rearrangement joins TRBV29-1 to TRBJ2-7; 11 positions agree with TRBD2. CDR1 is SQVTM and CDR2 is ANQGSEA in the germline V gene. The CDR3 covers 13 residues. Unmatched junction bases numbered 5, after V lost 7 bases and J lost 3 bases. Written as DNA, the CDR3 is TGCAGCGGTGGACTAGCGGGCCACTACGAGCAGTACTTC. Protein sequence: CSGGLAGHYEQYF.

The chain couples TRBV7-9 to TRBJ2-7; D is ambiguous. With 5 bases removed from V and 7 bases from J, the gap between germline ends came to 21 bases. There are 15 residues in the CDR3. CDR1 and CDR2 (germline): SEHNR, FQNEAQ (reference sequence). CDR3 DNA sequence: TGTGCCAGCAGCCCTAACCTTGGGCAGGAGATTGAGCAGTACTTC. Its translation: CASSPNLGQEIEQYF.